This T cell receptor beta chain came from a study of shared clonotypes between healthy human individuals. Terminally differentiated effector memory CD45RA+ cells were left out of the naive CD8 fraction, which was CD45RO-negative and positively selected for CCR7. TCRdb's copy holds only in-frame clones and misses some; the assay was immunoSEQ multiplex PCR. The data hold a few million clones, with 93% observed a single time. The germline gives CDR1 LNHDA, CDR2 SQIVND (reference sequence). V shed 5 bases, J shed 3 bases, and the junction held 5 bases outside the gene matches. The CDR3 runs to 15 residues.

The receptor's source is a man aged 18 to 29 in good health. Some clones in this sample may be carry-over from other donors' samples. This chain joins TRBV19 and TRBJ1-5, with TRBD1 matching 9 bases. Sample: naive CD8+ T cells from PBMCs. The CDR3 protein is CASSSGQGPNQPQHF. For the CDR3, the DNA is TGTGCCAGTAGTTCGGGACAGGGTCCCAATCAGCCCCAGCATTTT.